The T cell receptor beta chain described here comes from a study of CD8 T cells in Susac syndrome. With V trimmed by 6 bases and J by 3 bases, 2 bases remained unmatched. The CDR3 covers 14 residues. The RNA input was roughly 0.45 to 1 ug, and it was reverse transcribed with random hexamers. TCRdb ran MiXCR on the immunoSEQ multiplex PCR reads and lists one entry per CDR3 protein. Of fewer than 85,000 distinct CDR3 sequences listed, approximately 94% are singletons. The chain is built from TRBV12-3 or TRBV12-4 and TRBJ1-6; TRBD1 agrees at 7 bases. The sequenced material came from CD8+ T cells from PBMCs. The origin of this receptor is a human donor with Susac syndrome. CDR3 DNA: TGTGCCAGCAGGGACAGGCTCTATAATTCACCCCTCCACTTT. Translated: CASRDRLYNSPLHF.